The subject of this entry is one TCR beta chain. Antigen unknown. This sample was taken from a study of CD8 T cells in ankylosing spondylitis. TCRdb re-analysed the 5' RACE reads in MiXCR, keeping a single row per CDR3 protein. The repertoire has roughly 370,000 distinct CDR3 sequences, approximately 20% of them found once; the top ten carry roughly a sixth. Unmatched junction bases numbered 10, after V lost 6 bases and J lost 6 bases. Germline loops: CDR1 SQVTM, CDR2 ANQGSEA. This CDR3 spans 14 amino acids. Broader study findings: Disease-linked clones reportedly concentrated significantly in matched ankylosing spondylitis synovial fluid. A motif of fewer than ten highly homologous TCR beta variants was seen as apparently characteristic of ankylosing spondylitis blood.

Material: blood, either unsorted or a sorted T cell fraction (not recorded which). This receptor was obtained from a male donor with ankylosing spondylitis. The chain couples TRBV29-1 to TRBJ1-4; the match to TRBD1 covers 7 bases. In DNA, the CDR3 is TGCAGCGTGCTGAACAGGGGAAGTCATGAAAAACTGTTTTTT. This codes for CSVLNRGSHEKLFF.